This T cell receptor beta chain was sequenced in a study of identical twins. In TCRdb, the 5' RACE reads were re-called with MiXCR into one record per CDR3 protein. The sample has nearly 200,000 distinct CDR3 sequences; about a sixth are singletons. The CDR3 loop spans 10 amino acids. Germline loops: CDR1 SNHLY, CDR2 FYNNEI. The ends were cut back, 6 bases at V and 7 bases at J, with 6 bases in the middle. The sample holds a few counts of this clonotype. This same sample was also taken into another study, of T cells expressing NK-cell markers.

Material: CD8+ T cells sorted from blood. The chain is built from TRBV2 and TRBJ2-5; no clear D gene. The origin of this receptor is a woman aged 18-35 years in good health. The CDR3 nucleotides are TGTGCCAGCAGGACGGGGACCCAGTACTTC. Translating gives CASRTGTQYF.